These 28 T cell receptor beta chains were sequenced from one sample in a study of beta chain features in type 1 diabetes. These receptors lack a known antigen. Expressed TCRB transcripts were sequenced, since all the RNA that had been isolated was reverse transcribed. Assay used: immunoSEQ multiplex PCR; TCRdb lists only in-frame clones, some missing. The repertoire holds approximately 46,000 clones, with approximately 44% as singletons. Study-wide results and limits: Type 1 diabetes patients showed a moderate but significant shortening of TCRB CDR3s in all four CD4+ subsets.

Sequences were obtained from stem cell memory CD4+ T cells from blood. The source is a man aged 25-45 years with type 1 diabetes.

V and J are TRBV19 and TRBJ2-1; 8 nucleotides agree with TRBD2. CDR1 LNHDA and CDR2 SQIVND come from the germline V gene (reference sequence). The V and J ends lost 5 bases and 8 bases, in that order; junction bases with no gene match: 5. There are 13 residues in the CDR3. CDR3 residues: CASSGGRWDEQFF. DNA for the CDR3: TGTGCCAGTAGTGGCGGGAGGTGGGATGAGCAGTTCTTC.

The chain combines TRBV5-1 with TRBJ2-3; 8 bases fit TRBD1. The CDR3 has 14 residues. Germline lookup yields CDR1 SGHRS and CDR2 YFSETQ. Germline trimming cut 4 bases from V and 4 bases from J; bases unmatched to any gene: 5. CDR3 coding DNA: TGCGCCAGCAGCATACAACAGGGGGCAGATACGCAGTATTTT. It yields the protein CASSIQQGADTQYF.

This clone occurred a few times. J is TRBJ2-1 and V is TRBV6-1; D not certain. Trimming stripped 8 bases from V and 0 bases from J, with 14 bases between. CDR1 MNHNS and CDR2 SASEGT come from the germline V gene. This CDR3 is 15 amino acids long. CDR3 sequence reads: CASRDTHFSYNEQFF. CDR3 nucleotides: TGTGCCAGCCGAGACACACATTTCTCCTACAATGAGCAGTTCTTC.

This clone was seen a single time. The chain joins TRBV1 to TRBJ2-7; TRBD2 is the table's D call and was not checked against the DNA. TRBV1 is a known pseudogene. The CDR3 has 15 residues. This CDR3 reads CTSSLALGGSDEQYF. As DNA, the CDR3 is TGCACCAGCAGCCTGGCTCTAGGCGGGAGTGACGAGCAGTACTTC.

The chain employs TRBV18 and TRBJ2-7, with 10 positions matching TRBD2. This CDR3 spans 18 amino acids. Germline values: CDR1 KGHSH, CDR2 LQKENI. V lost 3 bases to trimming and J lost 3 bases; unmatched junction nucleotides: 14. CDR3 sequence reads: CASSPAFGSGRIVYEQYF. CDR3 DNA: TGTGCCAGCTCACCCGCCTTCGGTAGCGGGAGGATCGTCTACGAGCAGTACTTC.

V gene TRBV5-1 combines with J gene TRBJ1-1; TRBD1 aligns across 8 bases. V gave up 4 bases and J gave up 5 bases; unmatched junction bases: 7. Germline V gene sequence: CDR1 SGHRS, CDR2 YFSETQ. This CDR3 is 14 amino acids long. The CDR3 reads CASSEQGGQTEAFF. CDR3 bases: TGCGCCAGCAGCGAACAGGGGGGTCAAACTGAAGCTTTCTTT.

This clone was recorded a few times. Different DNA sequences within this sample yield the same CDR3. The chain links TRBV6-5 to TRBJ2-7, with 12 bases lining up with TRBD2. V dropped 6 bases and J dropped 2; count of bases not matched to a gene: 5. The CDR3 is 15 amino acids. Germline CDR1 MNHEY, CDR2 SVGAGI. CDR3 sequence: CASRELAGGPYEQYF. The CDR3 DNA is TGTGCCAGCAGGGAACTAGCGGGAGGACCCTACGAGCAGTACTTC.

The chain employs TRBV27 and TRBJ1-2; TRBD1 is a possible D gene (5 bases). Germline CDR1 and CDR2: MNHEY and SMNVEV (reference sequence). V dropped 5 bases and J dropped 5 bases, with 15 bases sitting between them. The CDR3 runs to 14 residues. The CDR3 DNA follows: TGTGCCAGCAGTAAGGCAGGGCCTTTGTATGGCTACACCTTC. Translation: CASSKAGPLYGYTF.

This clone came up a few times. CDR3 sequence: CASSLARVGEQYF. CDR3 bases: TGTGCCAGCAGCCTTGCCAGGGTTGGCGAGCAGTACTTC. The chain combines TRBV6-6 with TRBJ2-7, with D tentatively TRBD1 (5 bases). V dropped 6 bases and J dropped 6 bases, with 15 bases sitting between them. Germline loops: CDR1 MNHNY, CDR2 SVGAGI (reference sequence). The CDR3 loop spans 13 amino acids.

V gene TRBV6-6 combines with J gene TRBJ2-1; D might be TRBD1 (5 bases). The CDR3 runs to 14 residues. The ends were cut back, 8 bases at V and 6 bases at J, with 17 bases in the middle. CDR1 and CDR2 from the germline V gene are MNHNY and SVGAGI (reference sequence). The CDR3 DNA reads as TGTGCCAGCCGACGGTTCTCTAGGGGCAATGAGCAGTTCTTC. This gives the protein CASRRFSRGNEQFF.

This clone was seen a few times. The rearrangement uses TRBV16 and TRBJ1-2, with D hard to call. CDR1 KGHSY and CDR2 FQNENV come from the germline V gene. With 3 bases removed from V and 4 bases from J, the gap between germline ends came to 12 bases. This CDR3 comprises 14 residues. In nucleotides, the CDR3 is TGTGCCAGCAGCCAGTCGGGAGGGCCCTATGGCTACACCTTC. It yields the protein CASSQSGGPYGYTF. Together with reference TRBV16 and TRBJ1-2, the CDR3 gives the full variable domain: GEEVAQTPKHLVRGEGQKAKLYCAPIKGHSYVFWYQQVLKNEFKFLISFQNENVFDETGMPKERFSAKCLPNSPCSLEIQATKLEDSAVYFCASSQSGGPYGYTFGSGTRLTVV.

This clone has a handful of counts. This sequence joins TRBV11-1 and TRBJ2-7; the match to TRBD2 covers 12 bases. The CDR3 has 14 residues. Trimming removed 8 bases from V and 7 bases from J; junction bases left unmatched: 9. The germline CDR1 and CDR2 sequences are SGHAT and FQDESV (reference sequence). CDR3 sequence reads: CASGGLAGRGEQYF. In nucleotides, the CDR3 is TGTGCCAGCGGTGGACTAGCGGGAAGGGGTGAGCAGTACTTC. The variable domain in full, with the rest retrieved from reference TRBV11-1 and TRBJ2-7, is EAEVAQSPRYKITEKSQAVAFWCDPISGHATLYWYRQILGQGPELLVQFQDESVVDDSQLPKDRFSAERLKGVDSTLKIQPAELGDSAMYLCASGGLAGRGEQYFGPGTRLTVT.

In its sample, this clone was seen a few times. The CDR3 DNA sequence: TGTGCCAGCAGCTGGACTATTCCCTACAATGAGCAGTTCTTC. Translating it yields CASSWTIPYNEQFF. V gene TRBV7-9 combines with J gene TRBJ2-1, with TRBD2 as a possible D gene (6 bases). V shed 4 bases and J shed 2 bases, with 9 bases lying between them. Germline V CDR1 and CDR2: SEHNR, FQNEAQ (reference sequence). The CDR3 has 14 residues.

This rearrangement joins TRBV19 to TRBJ1-1, with D possibly TRBD1 on 5 matching bases. CDR1 and CDR2 (germline): LNHDA, SQIVND (reference sequence). This CDR3 is built from 13 residues. Between the trimmed V and J ends, which lost 3 bases and 1 base, there was a span of 6 bases. CDR3 residues: CASSIRENTEAFF. The CDR3 nucleotides read TGTGCCAGTAGTATCAGGGAGAACACTGAAGCTTTCTTT.

The J gene is TRBJ2-3, the V gene TRBV27; D is possibly TRBD1 (6 bases). Trimming removed 6 bases at V and 2 bases at J, with 12 bases between. The CDR3 spans 14 residues. Germline V gives CDR1 MNHEY, CDR2 SMNVEV (reference sequence). The CDR3 DNA follows: TGTGCCAGCAGGGAAGGACAGAACACAGATACGCAGTATTTT. Its protein product is CASREGQNTDTQYF.

The chain has TRBV6-5 and TRBJ2-2; no clear D gene. V gave up 6 bases and J gave up 1 base, with 3 bases separating them. Germline values: CDR1 MNHEY, CDR2 SVGAGI. The CDR3 contains 12 residues. CDR3 sequence: CASSQNTGELFF. The CDR3 bases are TGTGCCAGCAGCCAGAACACCGGGGAGCTGTTTTTT.

Only a few counts were recorded for this clone. The chain joins TRBV5-1 to TRBJ1-2, with D perhaps matching TRBD1 (5 bases). Germline V gives CDR1 SGHRS, CDR2 YFSETQ. The CDR3 runs 14 residues. V lost 3 bases and J 4 bases, leaving 13 bases between the germline ends. This CDR3 reads CASSSRTTSYGYTF. Written as DNA, the CDR3 is TGCGCCAGCAGCTCCCGGACAACAAGCTATGGCTACACCTTC.

The chain combines TRBV27 with TRBJ2-7; a possible D gene is TRBD2 (5 bases). CDR1 is MNHEY, CDR2 SMNVEV, per germline (reference sequence). The CDR3 sequence is 14 residues long. V was clipped by 5 bases and J by 2 bases, with 13 bases between them. CDR3 bases: TGTGCCAGCAGTGTGACTCGGGGAGCCTACGAGCAGTACTTC. It encodes CASSVTRGAYEQYF.

The V gene is TRBV4-2, the J gene TRBJ2-7; TRBD2 is a possible D gene (7 bases). Germline-derived CDR1 and CDR2 are LGHNA and YNFKEQ. Trimming left V 3 bases short and J 2 bases short, with 11 bases between. The CDR3 totals 14 residues. The CDR3 is CASSQRRGPYEQYF. The CDR3 DNA follows: TGTGCCAGCAGCCAGAGGCGGGGGCCCTACGAGCAGTACTTC.

This chain uses TRBV29-1 with TRBJ1-2; D perhaps matches TRBD1 (5 bases). CDR1 and CDR2 (germline): SQVTM, ANQGSEA. V was cut by 2 bases and J by 7 bases, with 8 bases left in between. The CDR3 is made up of 11 amino acids. CDR3 bases: TGCAGCGTTGAACAGGGAAGTGGCTACACCTTC. This codes for CSVEQGSGYTF.

The genes are TRBV2 and TRBJ2-7; D gene unclear. CDR3 length: 12 amino acids. Trimming pared 8 bases from V and 1 base from J, leaving 9 bases between. Looked up from germline, CDR1 is SNHLY and CDR2 is FYNNEI. The CDR3 here is CASEVRSYEQYF. Written as DNA, the CDR3 is TGTGCCAGCGAGGTCCGGTCCTACGAGCAGTACTTC.

This clone has just a few counts. This chain connects TRBV7-9 to TRBJ2-7; 9 nucleotides line up with TRBD1. Germline V gene data show CDR1 as SEHNR and CDR2 as FQNEAQ (reference sequence). The CDR3 length is 13 residues. V dropped 3 bases and J dropped 3; count of bases not matched to a gene: 0. The CDR3, as DNA: TGTGCCAGCAGCTTGGACAGGGGCTACGAGCAGTACTTC. Protein product: CASSLDRGYEQYF.

This clone turned up a few times. The chain recombines TRBV7-2 with TRBJ2-7, with 8 bases fitting TRBD1. Germline V CDR1 and CDR2: SGHTA, FQGNSA. Trimming cost V 2 bases and J 0 bases; bases outside gene matches: 3. This CDR3 is built from 15 residues. The CDR3: CASSLTGQGSYEQYF. CDR3 DNA sequence: TGTGCCAGCAGCTTAACCGGACAGGGCTCCTACGAGCAGTACTTC.

A few counts support this clone. The chain carries TRBV7-2 and TRBJ2-5; D not certain. Germline V gene sequence: CDR1 SGHTA, CDR2 FQGNSA. The CDR3 covers 14 residues. Trimming removed 2 bases at V and 2 bases at J, with 9 bases between. The CDR3 region is CASSLSVLQETQYF. The CDR3 DNA is TGTGCCAGCAGCTTATCGGTCCTTCAAGAGACCCAGTACTTC.

This clone was detected a few times. The chain links TRBV5-4 to TRBJ1-5, with D tentatively TRBD1 (6 bases). Germline CDR1 and CDR2: SGHNT and YYREEE (reference sequence). The CDR3 spans 13 residues. The V gene lost 0 bases and the J gene lost 7 bases, with 8 bases spanning the gap. In DNA form, the CDR3 reads TGTGCCAGCAGCTTGGACAGGGAGCAGCCCCAGCATTTT. It specifies CASSLDREQPQHF.

This clone occurred a few times. The chain is built from TRBV2 and TRBJ2-7; D might be TRBD1 (5 bases). The CDR3 covers 14 residues. Trimming took 2 bases from V and 7 from J, leaving 15 bases between them. Germline V gene lookup returns CDR1 SNHLY and CDR2 FYNNEI. The CDR3 DNA reads as TGTGCCAGCAGTGAAAACAGGAGCTCGCGGGAGCAGTACTTC. It specifies CASSENRSSREQYF.

This chain connects TRBV7-9 to TRBJ1-1; D may be TRBD1 (5 bases). CDR1 and CDR2 from the germline V gene are SEHNR and FQNEAQ (reference sequence). The CDR3 is made up of 14 amino acids. V was cut by 3 bases and J by 0 bases, with 8 bases left in between. The CDR3 DNA is TGTGCCAGCAGCTTCGGACACTTGAACACTGAAGCTTTCTTT. Protein sequence: CASSFGHLNTEAFF. Combining the CDR3 with reference TRBV7-9 and TRBJ1-1 gives the whole variable domain DTGVSQNPRHKITKRGQNVTFRCDPISEHNRLYWYRQTLGQGPEFLTYFQNEAQLEKSRLLSDRFSAERPKGSFSTLEIQRTEQGDSAMYLCASSFGHLNTEAFFGQGTRLTVV.

The V and J genes are TRBV7-9 and TRBJ1-3; D uncertain. The CDR3 is 15 residues long. Trimming stripped 5 bases from V and 4 bases from J, with 15 bases between. Germline loops: CDR1 SEHNR, CDR2 FQNEAQ (reference sequence). The chain's CDR3 is CASSPKRVGGNTIYF. The CDR3 DNA follows: TGTGCCAGCAGCCCGAAGCGGGTCGGAGGAAACACCATATATTTT.